This T cell receptor (beta chain) was recorded in a study of blood T cell repertoires in COVID-19. Germline loops: CDR1 SGHAT, CDR2 FQNNGV. Trimming stripped 5 bases from V and 2 bases from J, with 16 bases between. This CDR3 has 15 residues. Using immunoSEQ multiplex PCR, the repertoire was profiled, and TCRdb retains in-frame clones only, with some absent. The sample has tens of thousands of clones; 88% are singletons. The sequenced sample consisted of peripheral blood. The chain has TRBV11-2 and TRBJ2-7; TRBD1 is a possible D gene (6 bases). The TCR originated in a man at least 80 years old with acute or convalescent COVID-19. The CDR3 nucleotides read TGTGCCAGCAGCCCCACCGGACAGTATACCTACGAGCAGTACTTC. Protein product: CASSPTGQYTYEQYF.